These T cell receptor beta chains were read from a single sample in a study of T cell responses to AZD1222 COVID-19 vaccine. Assay: immunoSEQ multiplex PCR; the TCRdb copy retains only in-frame clones and omits some. The top ten hold roughly 0.5% of the sample, which has more than 250,000 clones, about 92% seen once. The sample in question was peripheral blood, obtained on day 0 of AZD1222 vaccination. The receptors here all came from an adult in good health. CDR3s leave out the opening cysteine and the closing phenylalanine or tryptophan. Each record gives: CDR3 length, V gene, J gene, clone size, CDR3 protein. The size field is filled for only some rows; it gives once, few, many or a size class.

14	TRBV5-1	TRBJ1-1	.	ASSPGQGPRNTEAF
12	TRBV28	TRBJ1-1	.	ASRGQSANTEAF
10	TRBV28	TRBJ1-5	.	ASSWANQPQH
10	TRBV5-1	TRBJ1-1	.	ASRLDLTEAF
11	TRBV21-1	TRBJ2-7	.	ASSKAQGGKQY
12	TRBV2	TRBJ2-5	.	ASTLGGLQETQY
12	TRBV2	TRBJ2-3	once	ASTGLSSTDTQY
14	TRBV2	TRBJ2-3	.	ASRRTGGNPTDTQY
12	TRBV28	TRBJ1-5	.	ASSLRQSNQPQH
10	TRBV3-1/TRBV3-2	TRBJ1-5	.	ASSQDAQPQH
10	TRBV12-2	TRBJ2-3	.	ASRLIGDTQY
14	TRBV6-6	TRBJ2-7	.	ASKLQEGGNSYEQY
16	TRBV4-1	TRBJ2-3	.	ASSQDETGEGITDTQY
13	TRBV11-1	TRBJ1-1	.	ASSSKTAPNTEAF
13	TRBV7-9	TRBJ2-7	.	ASSLGPKEFYEQY
15	TRBV7-2	TRBJ2-1	.	ASSRFVGQEAYNEQF
11	TRBV30	TRBJ1-3	.	AWMTGDGNTIY
11	TRBV28	TRBJ2-7	once	ASSHREFYEQY
15	TRBV27	TRBJ2-1	.	ASTKGSGTSIYNEQF
13	TRBV29-1	TRBJ2-3	once	SVSGTGWSADTQY
13	TRBV6-5	TRBJ2-2	.	AGQPGHLNTGELF
10	TRBV7-3	TRBJ2-7	.	ASTYGFVEQY
13	TRBV27	TRBJ2-3	.	ASSFVGAGTDTQY
14	TRBV27	TRBJ1-1	.	ASSLLWGGKNTEAF
13	TRBV2	TRBJ2-2	.	ASSVEGGDTGELF
11	TRBV24-1	TRBJ2-1	.	ATYWGSYNEQF
13	TRBV18	TRBJ1-5	.	ASSPPGQGNQPQH
14	TRBV28	TRBJ2-3	.	ASSLVGAGHTDTQY
14	TRBV13	TRBJ2-7	.	ASSSFAGQGGYEQY
11	TRBV5-4	TRBJ1-5	.	ASSLDLNQPQH
12	TRBV19	TRBJ2-1	.	ASSSSGRVGEQF
13	TRBV28	TRBJ2-2	.	ASSFPGTSTGELF
9	TRBV20-1	TRBJ1-1	.	SATQGTEAF
15	TRBV10-2	TRBJ1-4	.	ASSESVGGAANEKLF
12	TRBV6-5	TRBJ2-3	.	ASSTGTGKGTQY
12	TRBV19	TRBJ2-3	.	ASQELAGRAGQY
15	TRBV3-1/TRBV3-2	TRBJ2-6	.	ASSQERSFSGANVLT
14	TRBV10-3	TRBJ1-1	once	AISDGGVQMNTEAF
15	TRBV4-1	TRBJ1-5	once	ASSQDKYRGAGQPQH
12	TRBV29-1	TRBJ2-7	.	SVAVGGSSYEQY
11	TRBV6-5	TRBJ1-5	.	ASRDRGNQPQH
10	TRBV29-1	TRBJ2-3	.	SVDRGADTQY
13	TRBV3-1/TRBV3-2	TRBJ1-5	.	ASSQGTGINQPQH
14	TRBV10-3	TRBJ1-3	.	AIQSPGTGGGNTIY